The 27 T cell receptor beta chains below come from one sample, sequenced in a study of blood T cell repertoires in COVID-19. The protocol was immunoSEQ multiplex PCR, while the TCRdb copy is restricted to in-frame clones and leaves out a portion. Among some 390,000 clones listed, over 75% were seen once. Specimen: peripheral blood. These receptors all come from a woman aged 40-49 years with COVID-19, enrolled during active disease.

The rearrangement links TRBV19 to TRBJ2-2; 10 bases align to TRBD1. Germline values: CDR1 LNHDA, CDR2 SQIVND (reference sequence). J was trimmed by 5 bases and V by 3 bases; bases with no gene match: 3. The CDR3 consists of 15 residues. DNA for the CDR3: TGTGCCAGTAGTATTGGGACAGGGGATACCGGGGAGCTGTTTTTT. It specifies CASSIGTGDTGELFF.

The chain uses TRBV5-4 and TRBJ1-1; D is unclear. The CDR3 runs 14 residues. With 4 bases removed from V and 0 bases from J, the gap between germline ends came to 10 bases. CDR1 is SGHNT and CDR2 is YYREEE in the germline V gene (reference sequence). The CDR3 protein is CASSPRAMNTEAFF. The CDR3 DNA is TGTGCCAGCAGCCCGCGGGCAATGAACACTGAAGCTTTCTTT.

The chain is built from TRBV27 and TRBJ1-4; 7 nucleotides match TRBD1. Germline values: CDR1 MNHEY, CDR2 SMNVEV (reference sequence). V lost 5 bases to trimming and J lost 4 bases; unmatched junction nucleotides: 13. The CDR3 has 17 amino acids. CDR3: CASSPLAMTGLNEKLFF. CDR3 coding DNA: TGTGCCAGCAGTCCACTCGCGATGACAGGGCTTAATGAAAAACTGTTTTTT.

The chain links TRBV25-1 to TRBJ1-3, with 7 bases lining up with TRBD1. CDR1 is MGHDK and CDR2 is SYGVNS in the germline V gene. CDR3 length: 15 amino acids. V gave up 6 bases and J gave up 1 base; unmatched junction bases: 6. CDR3 nucleotides: TGTGCCAGCAGAAGCGACAGGGCTTCTGGAAACACCATATATTTT. Translated, it gives CASRSDRASGNTIYF.

The chain is built from TRBV5-1 and TRBJ1-5; unclear D gene. CDR3 length equals 15 residues. V lost 0 bases and J 4 bases, leaving 11 bases between the germline ends. Germline V gene sequence: CDR1 SGHRS, CDR2 YFSETQ. This CDR3 is CASSLDGGPNQPQHF. In nucleotides, the CDR3 is TGCGCCAGCAGCTTGGACGGAGGGCCTAATCAGCCCCAGCATTTT.

This chain joins TRBV7-2 and TRBJ1-1; D ambiguous. V was clipped by 3 bases and J by 6 bases, with 8 bases between them. The CDR3 spans 12 residues. Germline V gene sequence: CDR1 SGHTA, CDR2 FQGNSA. The CDR3 reads CASSFSVAEAFF. As DNA, the CDR3 is TGTGCCAGCAGCTTTTCGGTGGCTGAAGCTTTCTTT.

In this sample, this clone turned up a few times. V is TRBV6-5 and J is TRBJ1-5, with 8 bases that match TRBD1. This CDR3 spans 14 amino acids. Germline-derived CDR1 and CDR2 are MNHEY and SVGAGI. V trimming: 6 bases; J trimming: 3 bases; junction bases outside the gene matches: 4. The CDR3 reads CASRRTGYNQPQHF. CDR3 DNA sequence: TGTGCCAGCAGGCGGACAGGGTACAATCAGCCCCAGCATTTT.

The V gene is TRBV25-1, the J gene TRBJ2-1; 9 bases map to TRBD1. CDR1 MGHDK and CDR2 SYGVNS come from the germline V gene. With V trimmed by 5 bases and J by 0 bases, 5 bases remained unmatched. The CDR3 has 16 residues. Here the CDR3 reads CASSKPGQGSYNEQFF. CDR3 nucleotides: TGTGCCAGCAGTAAACCGGGACAGGGCTCCTACAATGAGCAGTTCTTC.

The rearrangement links TRBV15 to TRBJ1-2, with D possibly being TRBD1 (6 bases). V lost 5 bases to trimming and J lost 5 bases, with 18 bases between them. Germline assignment: CDR1 LNHNV and CDR2 YYDKDF (reference sequence). The CDR3 covers 15 residues. The CDR3 is CATSALSGQGYGYTF. CDR3 sequence (DNA): TGTGCCACCAGCGCCCTGTCGGGGCAGGGGTATGGCTACACCTTC.

The rearrangement joins TRBV10-1 to TRBJ1-4; 7 nucleotides line up with TRBD1. V dropped 4 bases and J dropped 3; count of bases not matched to a gene: 8. Germline-derived CDR1 and CDR2 are WNHNN and SYGVQD (reference sequence). The CDR3 is 16 residues long. As DNA, the CDR3 is TGCGCCAGCAGTGGGGAGTACAGGGGATCTAATGAAAAACTGTTTTTT. Amino acids: CASSGEYRGSNEKLFF.

To note about this clone: This sequence may be a read error, since a much larger clone differs from it by one base. Other DNA sequences in the sample encode the same CDR3. The rearrangement uses TRBV25-1 and TRBJ1-2; 8 bases are a match to TRBD1. CDR3 size: 13 residues. Germline assignment: CDR1 MGHDK and CDR2 SYGVNS. With V trimmed by 6 bases and J by 4 bases, 4 bases remained unmatched. The chain's CDR3 is CASSLGQGYGYTF. CDR3 nucleotide sequence: TGTGCCAGCAGCCTTGGACAGGGCTATGGCTACACCTTC.

The chain recombines TRBV7-8 with TRBJ1-5, with TRBD1 matching 7 bases. Per the germline V gene, CDR1 is SGHVS and CDR2 is FQNEAQ. This CDR3 is built from 17 residues. Trimming at V came to 2 bases and at J to 0 bases, leaving 7 bases not matched to a gene. CDR3 sequence: CASSLLTGVDSNQPQHF. CDR3 DNA sequence: TGTGCCAGCAGCTTACTAACAGGGGTCGATAGCAATCAGCCCCAGCATTTT.

This chain connects TRBV7-8 to TRBJ1-5, with D possibly being TRBD1 (6 bases). The V and J ends lost 5 bases and 3 bases respectively, with 17 bases between them. The CDR3 loop spans 16 amino acids. Germline V lookup: CDR1 SGHVS, CDR2 FQNEAQ. CDR3 DNA sequence: TGTGCCAGCAGCCCCAGGCTGACAGGATTCAATCAGCCCCAGCATTTT. It is translated as CASSPRLTGFNQPQHF.

The chain carries TRBV5-1 and TRBJ1-5; D remains unclear. This CDR3 spans 14 amino acids. V dropped 2 bases and J dropped 0 bases, with 6 bases sitting between them. CDR1 and CDR2 (germline): SGHRS, YFSETQ. CDR3 coding DNA: TGCGCCAGCAGCTTAGAGAATAGCAATCAGCCCCAGCATTTT. Translating it yields CASSLENSNQPQHF. The full variable domain, completed using reference TRBV5-1 and TRBJ1-5, is KAGVTQTPRYLIKTRGQQVTLSCSPISGHRSVSWYQQTPGQGLQFLFEYFSETQRNKGNFPGRFSGRQFSNSRSEMNVSTLELGDSALYLCASSLENSNQPQHFGDGTRLSIL.

The J gene is TRBJ2-3, the V gene TRBV5-1; TRBD1 might be the D (5 bases). V was clipped by 7 bases and J by 0 bases, with 12 bases between them. Germline V lookup: CDR1 SGHRS, CDR2 YFSETQ. The CDR3 totals 14 residues. CDR3 sequence (DNA): TGCGCCAGCGGAGACAGCCAGAGCACAGATACGCAGTATTTT. It encodes CASGDSQSTDTQYF.

The V call is TRBV18, the J call TRBJ2-7, with TRBD2 identical over 12 bases. The V gene end was trimmed by 4 bases and the J gene end by 7 bases; junction bases not matched to a gene: 14. The germline CDR1 and CDR2 sequences are KGHSH and LQKENI. The CDR3 extends over 17 amino acids. The CDR3 loop is CASSQSSGLAGGPEQYF. CDR3 nucleotide sequence: TGTGCCAGCTCACAATCCTCGGGGCTAGCGGGAGGGCCTGAGCAGTACTTC.

This clone was seen just once. Other DNA sequences within the sample encode an identical CDR3. This chain uses TRBV28 with TRBJ1-2; D gene unclear. The CDR3 totals 12 residues. V lost 3 bases to trimming and J lost 3 bases, with 5 bases between them. Looked up from germline, CDR1 is MDHEN and CDR2 is SYDVKM. The CDR3 region is CASSFRDYGYTF. Written as DNA, the CDR3 is TGTGCCAGCAGTTTTCGGGACTATGGCTACACCTTC.

This clone is a singleton in its sample. This chain connects TRBV7-2 to TRBJ2-5, with D hard to call. CDR1 is SGHTA, CDR2 FQGNSA, per germline. The length of the CDR3 is 14 residues. Trimming took 1 base from V and 9 from J, leaving 15 bases between them. In nucleotides, the CDR3 is TGTGCCAGCAGCTTAGTTTCCCAGAACCTTGCCCAGTACTTC. Its translation is CASSLVSQNLAQYF. Full variable domain (outside the CDR3, taken from reference TRBV7-2 and TRBJ2-5): GAGVSQSPSNKVTEKGKDVELRCDPISGHTALYWYRQSLGQGLEFLIYFQGNSAPDKSGLPSDRFSAERTGGSVSTLTIQRTQQEDSAVYLCASSLVSQNLAQYFGPGTRLLVL.

The chain carries TRBV4-1 and TRBJ2-7; 10 bases are shared with TRBD1. The V and J ends lost 4 bases and 2 bases, in that order; junction bases with no gene match: 2. The CDR3 is 14 amino acids. Germline values: CDR1 MGHRA, CDR2 YSYEKL. The CDR3, as DNA: TGCGCCAGCAGCCCCGGACAGGGGGCCTACGAGCAGTACTTC. Protein: CASSPGQGAYEQYF.

The rearrangement joins TRBV30 to TRBJ1-1; perhaps TRBD1 as D (6 bases). Per germline, CDR1 GTSNPN and CDR2 SVGIG (reference sequence). The V and J ends lost 1 base and 5 bases respectively, with 20 bases between them. CDR3 length: 16 residues. The CDR3 spells CAWSAPQYGGWTEAFF. In DNA form, the CDR3 reads TGTGCCTGGAGTGCCCCCCAGTATGGGGGCTGGACTGAAGCTTTCTTT.

A remark on this clone: This same CDR3 is encoded by further DNA sequences in the sample. The chain uses TRBV3-1 (or the pseudogene TRBV3-2) and TRBJ1-3, with TRBD1 identical over 8 bases. Germline CDR1 reads LGHDT; CDR2 reads YNNKEL (reference sequence). V was clipped by 4 bases and J by 0 bases; unmatched bases: 2. This CDR3 is built from 15 residues. The CDR3 reads CASSPTGGSGNTIYF. CDR3 nucleotides: TGTGCCAGCAGCCCAACAGGGGGCTCTGGAAACACCATATATTTT.

This clone appeared a few times. Mismatch with germline at one junction end may stem from a read error. This sequence joins TRBV6-1 and TRBJ2-7; D may be TRBD2 (6 bases). Per germline, CDR1 MNHNS and CDR2 SASEGT. This CDR3 is built from 15 residues. In DNA form, the CDR3 reads TGTGCCAGCAGTGAAACCCCGGCGGGCAGAGTAGCGGCTCCCTTC. Protein sequence: CASSETPAGRVAAPF.

The rearrangement joins TRBV6-5 to TRBJ1-6; the D gene is possibly TRBD1 (5 bases). Germline V gene sequence: CDR1 MNHEY, CDR2 SVGAGI. V gave up 2 bases and J gave up 4 bases, with 12 bases separating them. The CDR3 extends over 16 amino acids. CDR3: CASSYSRRGYNSPLHF. The CDR3 region has the DNA TGTGCCAGCAGTTACAGTAGGAGGGGTTATAATTCACCCCTCCACTTT.

Concerning this clone itself: Sequence at one end of the junction differs from germline and may be a read error. The genes are TRBV2 and TRBJ2-1, with a possible D match to TRBD2 (6 bases). CDR1 SNHLY and CDR2 FYNNEI come from the germline V gene. The length of the CDR3 is 15 residues. CDR3 loop: CASLSSRDSFNEQFF. The CDR3 region has the DNA TGTGCCAGTCTTAGTTCCCGGGACTCCTTCAATGAGCAGTTCTTC.

V and J are TRBV10-3 and TRBJ2-7, with 14 bases aligning to TRBD2. Germline V gene lookup returns CDR1 ENHRY and CDR2 SYGVKD. The CDR3 is 15 residues long. J was trimmed by 6 bases and V by 7 bases; bases with no gene match: 8. The CDR3 protein is CAITRGLAGAGEQYF. The CDR3 DNA is TGTGCCATCACCAGGGGACTAGCGGGAGCAGGCGAGCAGTACTTC.

The chain joins TRBV7-9 to TRBJ2-5; 11 bases agree with TRBD2. This CDR3 has 16 residues. The ends lost 4 bases at V and 1 base at J; junction bases unmatched: 5. Germline V gene sequence: CDR1 SEHNR, CDR2 FQNEAQ (reference sequence). CDR3 region: CASSSRLAGRQETQYF. CDR3 DNA sequence: TGTGCCAGCAGCTCCAGACTAGCGGGACGCCAAGAGACCCAGTACTTC.

The V gene is TRBV29-1, the J gene TRBJ2-2; 12 bases map to TRBD2. This CDR3 comprises 17 residues. In germline, CDR1 is SQVTM, CDR2 ANQGSEA. Trimming cost V 7 bases and J 2 bases; bases outside gene matches: 11. The CDR3 DNA is TGCAGCGCTCAGAGGACTAGCGGGGACGTCAACACCGGGGAGCTGTTTTTT. As protein: CSAQRTSGDVNTGELFF.